This TCR beta chain was sequenced for a study of T cell repertoires in cytomegalovirus infection. The overall study: An indication of both CMV infection and matching HLA type came from public TCR beta signatures.

Study-level points and caveats: Dominating the ex vivo response were HLA-C-restricted CMV-specific TCR beta clonotypes.

This clonotype was detected only a few times. As yet, its antigen is unknown. CDR1 and CDR2 from the germline V gene are SNHLY and FYNNEI. Trimming removed 6 bases from V and 2 bases from J, with 11 bases in between. The CDR3 is 14 residues long. TCRdb passed the reads through MiXCR, listing each CDR3 protein once. The sample includes around 240,000 distinct CDR3 sequences, under 25% of them seen just once. Sequenced sample: CD8+ T cells from PBMCs. The receptor was derived from a human donor in good health (CMV status not recorded). Some clones in this sample may be carry-over from other donors' samples. This chain links TRBV2 with TRBJ2-1; the D gene is possibly TRBD1 (6 bases). The DNA for the CDR3 is TGTGCCAGCAGCCGGACAGACCCCTACAATGAGCAGTTCTTC. It specifies CASSRTDPYNEQFF.